These 25 T cell receptor beta chains share one sample of origin, sequenced in a study of immune characterization of retroperitoneal liposarcoma. A single record per CDR3 protein comes from TCRdb applying MiXCR to the PCR reads. Counted here are more than 6,500 distinct CDR3 sequences, 25% to 30% occurring once; the ten biggest clones make up roughly 25%. Sequencing was performed on tumor tissue. The receptors originated from a female donor with retroperitoneal liposarcoma.

This clonotype is medium-sized by share. The V and J genes are TRBV10-3 and TRBJ1-1, with 10 bases fitting TRBD1. CDR1 is ENHRY, CDR2 SYGVKD, per germline. There are 14 residues in the CDR3. Trimming took 8 bases from V and 3 from J; bases not matched to a gene: 6. The CDR3 loop reads CAIGSGTGDTEAFF. Here the CDR3 DNA reads TGTGCCATCGGGTCAGGGACAGGGGACACTGAAGCTTTCTTT.

This chain joins TRBV6-1 and TRBJ2-1; 8 bases map to TRBD1. Germline V gives CDR1 MNHNS, CDR2 SASEGT. This CDR3 spans 15 amino acids. The trim removed 2 bases at V and 10 bases at J, leaving 10 bases unmatched. This CDR3 reads CASSEIGQGSYEQFF. CDR3 sequence (DNA): TGTGCCAGCAGTGAAATAGGACAGGGTTCCTACGAGCAGTTCTTC.

The chain employs TRBV19 and TRBJ2-7; 7 nucleotides align to TRBD2. V shed 6 bases, J shed 7 bases, and the junction held 12 bases outside the gene matches. Germline V gives CDR1 LNHDA, CDR2 SQIVND (reference sequence). CDR3 length equals 14 residues. CDR3 sequence: CASSPGTIFTEQYF. For the CDR3, the DNA is TGTGCCAGTAGCCCCGGGACTATCTTTACAGAGCAGTACTTC.

The table lists this clonotype with a few counts. The rearrangement joins TRBV24-1 to TRBJ2-3, with TRBD2 as a possible D gene (6 bases). The J call may be incorrect, as the DNA end agrees better with TRBJ2-5. The CDR3 totals 13 residues. Germline assignment: CDR1 KGHDR and CDR2 SFDVKD. DNA for the CDR3: TGTGCCACCAGTGCGGGAGAGAGGGAGACCCAGTACTTC. Residues: CATSAGERETQYF.

The chain is built from TRBV4-3 and TRBJ2-1; 10 bases match TRBD1. From germline, CDR1 is LGHNA and CDR2 YSLEER. The CDR3 is made up of 13 amino acids. The V gene end was trimmed by 8 bases and the J gene end by 10 bases; junction bases not matched to a gene: 8. CDR3 DNA: TGCGCCAGCTGCCGGGACAGGGGCTACGAGCAGTTCTTC. It is translated as CASCRDRGYEQFF.

This clonotype occurred a few times. The V and J genes are TRBV7-8 and TRBJ2-3; D is uncertain. CDR1 is SGHVS, CDR2 FQNEAQ, per germline. The CDR3 loop spans 14 amino acids. V was pared by 5 bases and J by 0 bases, with 9 bases between. CDR3 region: CASSPQSSTDTQYF. The CDR3 nucleotides read TGTGCCAGCAGCCCTCAGAGCAGCACAGATACGCAGTATTTT.

This clonotype was detected a few times. V gene TRBV6-1 combines with J gene TRBJ1-5; 7 bases map to TRBD1. The trim removed 7 bases at V and 4 bases at J, leaving 13 bases unmatched. Germline lookup yields CDR1 MNHNS and CDR2 SASEGT. The CDR3 extends over 16 amino acids. Here the CDR3 reads CASTRIGTEINQPQHF. The CDR3 DNA sequence: TGTGCCAGCACCCGAATAGGGACAGAGATAAATCAGCCCCAGCATTTT.

This chain joins TRBV6-6 and TRBJ2-3; D possibly corresponds to TRBD2 (6 bases). CDR3 length equals 14 residues. V was shortened by 11 bases and J by 3 bases, with 18 bases between the two germline ends. CDR1 is MNHNY, CDR2 SVGAGI, per germline (reference sequence). The CDR3 nucleotides read TGTGCCGGGGGGTCCGGGGCGGGGACAGATACGCAGTATTTT. It encodes CAGGSGAGTDTQYF.

The V call is TRBV7-2, the J call TRBJ2-3; D is unclear. The germline V gene has CDR1 SGHTA and CDR2 FQGNSA. Between the trimmed V and J ends, which lost 5 bases and 6 bases, there was a span of 9 bases. This CDR3 comprises 12 residues. The CDR3 sequence is CASSPFTDTQYF. In DNA, the CDR3 is TGTGCCAGCAGCCCATTTACTGATACGCAGTATTTT.

In its sample, this clonotype was seen many times. This CDR3 is CASSRGERPNEQFF. CDR3 nucleotide sequence: TGTGCCAGCAGCCGAGGGGAACGGCCCAATGAGCAGTTCTTC. V gene TRBV11-2 combines with J gene TRBJ2-1; D assignment may be TRBD1 or TRBD2 (5 bases each). Trimming removed 5 bases at V and 6 bases at J, with 14 bases between. Germline V gene sequence: CDR1 SGHAT, CDR2 FQNNGV. The CDR3 totals 14 residues.

This chain links TRBV6-4 with TRBJ2-3; 9 bases match TRBD2. Per the germline V gene, CDR1 is MRHNA and CDR2 is SNTAGT. This CDR3 is 15 amino acids long. The V segment lost 5 bases and the J segment 0 bases; nucleotides outside the gene matches: 3. For the CDR3, the DNA is TGTGCCAGCAGTCAAACTAGCGGGAGCACAGATACGCAGTATTTT. The encoded protein is CASSQTSGSTDTQYF.

The genes are TRBV10-1 and TRBJ2-1; D tentatively fits TRBD1 or TRBD2 (6 bases each). Per the germline V gene, CDR1 is WNHNN and CDR2 is SYGVQD (reference sequence). The V and J ends lost 2 bases and 6 bases respectively, with 14 bases between them. The CDR3 contains 15 residues. The DNA for the CDR3 is TGCGCCAGCAGTGAGAGGGGGGTACCCCTCAATGAGCAGTTCTTC. Encoded protein: CASSERGVPLNEQFF.

To note about this clonotype: One junction end does not reproduce the germline sequence, and a read error may be involved. The chain recombines TRBV6-1 with TRBJ2-1, with TRBD2 as a possible D gene (6 bases). Germline V lookup: CDR1 MNHNS, CDR2 SASEGT. The CDR3 is 13 amino acids. The CDR3 DNA reads as TGTGCCAGCAGTTCACGGGAGACGGAGACCCAGTTATTC. It is translated as CASSSRETETQLF.

In its sample, this clonotype was seen a few times. The chain has TRBV12-3 or TRBV12-4 and TRBJ2-1; TRBD1 agrees at 7 bases. The CDR3 is 13 residues long. The junction had 9 bases not matched to a gene; V was cut back by 6 bases and J by 10 bases. Here the CDR3 reads CASSQTGSYEQFF. CDR3 in DNA: TGTGCCAGCAGCCAGACAGGGTCCTACGAGCAGTTCTTC.

V usage is TRBV6-1 and J usage is TRBJ1-6, with D unresolved. Trimming stripped 7 bases from V and 0 bases from J, with 10 bases between. Germline loops: CDR1 MNHNS, CDR2 SASEGT. The CDR3 runs 15 residues. CDR3 bases: TGTGCCAGCAATGCTGGGAGCTCCTATAATTCACCCCTCCACTTT. Translating it yields CASNAGSSYNSPLHF.

This clonotype was counted a single time. The chain is built from TRBV6-8 and TRBJ2-1; 9 nucleotides align to TRBD2. With 4 bases clipped from V and 7 bases from J, the junction kept 8 bases outside the gene matches. Germline CDR1 MNHGY, CDR2 SAAAGT. The CDR3 loop spans 15 amino acids. The CDR3 loop is CASSSRRGGVNEQFF. The CDR3 DNA reads as TGTGCCAGCAGTTCGAGGCGGGGGGGGGTTAATGAGCAGTTCTTC.

This clonotype was recorded at least ten times. The chain combines TRBV6-1 with TRBJ2-2, with a weak D call TRBD2 (5 bases). The V and J ends lost 3 bases and 5 bases respectively, with 7 bases between them. CDR1 is MNHNS and CDR2 is SASEGT in the germline V gene. This CDR3 spans 13 amino acids. CDR3 residues: CASSDEGTGELFF. CDR3 DNA sequence: TGTGCCAGCAGTGACGAGGGTACCGGGGAGCTGTTTTTT.

The sample holds many counts of this clonotype. V and J are TRBV5-1 and TRBJ2-7; TRBD1 is a possible D gene (6 bases). The germline V gene encodes CDR1 SGHRS and CDR2 YFSETQ. Trimming cost V 4 bases and J 9 bases, with 14 bases left between them. This CDR3 comprises 12 residues. The CDR3, as DNA: TGCGCCAGCAGCCCGACCGGACAGTTGCAGTACTTC. Translated, it gives CASSPTGQLQYF.

Sample share makes this clonotype medium-sized. The chain uses TRBV11-2 and TRBJ2-7; 9 bases match TRBD2. V lost 1 base to trimming and J lost 3 bases; unmatched junction nucleotides: 7. This CDR3 is 16 amino acids long. Per germline, CDR1 SGHAT and CDR2 FQNNGV. Here the CDR3 DNA reads TGTGCCAGCAGCTTAGGGGTAGCGGGAGAACACTACGAGCAGTACTTC. Amino acids: CASSLGVAGEHYEQYF.

This clonotype came up many times. The CDR3, as DNA: TGTGCCAGCAGCTCAGGACTAGCCGGGGAGACCCAGTACTTC. Amino acid sequence: CASSSGLAGETQYF. V usage is TRBV7-7 and J usage is TRBJ2-5; 8 bases map to TRBD2. The germline CDR1 and CDR2 sequences are SSHAT and FNYEAQ (reference sequence). V lost 4 bases to trimming and J lost 5 bases; unmatched junction nucleotides: 6. This CDR3 region has 14 residues.

J is TRBJ2-1 and V is TRBV7-6; 9 bases are shared with TRBD1. The CDR3 has 16 amino acids. J was trimmed by 3 bases and V by 6 bases; bases with no gene match: 9. Germline V gives CDR1 SGHVS, CDR2 FNYEAQ. DNA of the CDR3: TGTGCCAGCAGTGGGACGGACAGGGGCGACTACAATGAGCAGTTCTTC. Translated, it gives CASSGTDRGDYNEQFF.

Many counts were recorded for this clonotype. The V and J genes are TRBV11-1 and TRBJ2-5; 10 bases map to TRBD2. The CDR3 has 15 residues. The V gene end was trimmed by 1 base and the J gene end by 3 bases; junction bases not matched to a gene: 2. Germline values: CDR1 SGHAT, CDR2 FQDESV (reference sequence). The DNA for the CDR3 is TGTGCCAGCAGCTTAGGGCTAGCGGGAGAAGAGACCCAGTACTTC. Protein: CASSLGLAGEETQYF.

Details on this clonotype: This may stem from a read error, because a much larger clone lies one nucleotide away. For the CDR3, the DNA is TGTGCCAGCAGTTACGGGGGCTGGGAGACCCAGTTCTTC. Protein sequence: CASSYGGWETQFF. This rearrangement joins TRBV6-6 to TRBJ2-1; D may be TRBD1 (6 bases). This CDR3 is built from 13 residues. V was clipped by 2 bases and J by 13 bases, with 15 bases between them. Germline values: CDR1 MNHNY, CDR2 SVGAGI (reference sequence).

V usage is TRBV6-5 and J usage is TRBJ2-4, with TRBD1 matching over 10 bases. The trim removed 2 bases at V and 13 bases at J, leaving 11 bases unmatched. Germline V gene data show CDR1 as MNHEY and CDR2 as SVGAGI. The CDR3 extends over 15 amino acids. The CDR3 region has the DNA TGTGCCAGCAGTTACGGGACAGGGGTCCACAATGAGCAGTACTTC. Its translation is CASSYGTGVHNEQYF.

The table lists this clonotype with a few counts. A much larger clone lies one base from this, so it may be a read error. The chain links TRBV7-2 to TRBJ2-1, with 7 bases that match TRBD2. Germline assignment: CDR1 SGHTA and CDR2 FQGNSA. V was clipped by 5 bases and J by 10 bases; unmatched bases: 17. The CDR3 has 16 residues. CDR3 nucleotides: TGTGCCAGCAGCCCCTCCGGGAGACTAGCTCGCTTCGAGCAGTTCTTC. Translating gives CASSPSGRLARFEQFF.